The clone carrying this T cell receptor beta chain was counted between two and nine times. One entry per CDR3 protein, called by TCRdb with MiXCR from the RT-PCR reads. Of fewer than 800,000 distinct CDR3 sequences in the sample, approximately 14% were seen once. The CDR3 runs to 15 residues. The V and J ends lost 7 bases and 4 bases, in that order; junction bases with no gene match: 11. The germline V gene encodes CDR1 MNHEY and CDR2 SMNVEV (reference sequence). The clonotype comes from a female donor in good health, serving as a healthy control. This chain joins TRBV27 and TRBJ1-2, with TRBD1 matching 8 bases. The sequenced sample consisted of memory CD4+ T cells from blood. CDR3 loop: CASTSLQGGGYGYTF. CDR3 bases: TGTGCCAGCACCTCTCTACAGGGGGGCGGCTATGGCTACACCTTC.